Listed below are T cell receptor beta chains from one sample, sequenced in a study of blood T cell repertoires in COVID-19. Generated by immunoSEQ multiplex PCR, the TCRdb table keeps only in-frame clones and is missing some. This sample has about 180,000 clones, with 88% found just once. Material: peripheral blood. The receptors come from a woman in her 30s with acute or convalescent COVID-19. The CDR3 runs from the conserved cysteine through the conserved F or W. The order of the fields is V gene, J gene, D gene, CDR3 DNA, CDR3 protein. The D gene is left open where the match is weak.

TRBV29-1	TRBJ2-3	.	TGCCCGAAACCTCTGGCCCGAACTAGGACAGATACGCAGTATTTT	CPKPLARTRTDTQYF
TRBV9	TRBJ2-1	TRBD2	TGTGCCAGCAGCGTTCTGTCCGGGACTAGTGACAATGAGCAGTTCTTC	CASSVLSGTSDNEQFF
TRBV4-1	TRBJ2-7	.	TGCGCCAGCAGCCACCAGACCTTGGTGATGACTACTCCCTCCTACGAGCAGTACTTC	CASSHQTLVMTTPSYEQYF
TRBV21-1	TRBJ2-1	.	TGTGCCAGCTGGTGTGGACAGGCCTGCAATGAGCAGTTCTTC	CASWCGQACNEQFF
TRBV4-1	TRBJ2-5	.	TGCGCCAGCAGCCAAGATCAGGGGAGCCAAGAGACCCAGTACTTC	CASSQDQGSQETQYF
TRBV7-9	TRBJ1-1	TRBD1	TGTGCCAGCGGGGGACAGGGCGGGATCACTGAAGCTTTCTTT	CASGGQGGITEAFF
TRBV6-5	TRBJ1-4	.	TGTGCCAGTTCAAGACAGTATGCAACTAATGAAAAACTGTTTTTT	CASSRQYATNEKLFF
TRBV2	TRBJ2-3	.	TGTGCCAGCAGTGAGGGGGCACGCACAGATACGCAGTATTTT	CASSEGARTDTQYF
TRBV6-5	TRBJ1-1	.	TGTGCCAGCAGACCTATAAACACTGAAGCTTTCTTT	CASRPINTEAFF
TRBV27	TRBJ1-6	.	TGTGCCAGCAGTCCCCGCGCGTCGTTATCACCCCTCCACTTT	CASSPRASLSPLHF
TRBV18	TRBJ1-2	.	TGTGCCAGCTCACAGGGAGTCCTATATGGCTACACCTTC	CASSQGVLYGYTF
TRBV18	TRBJ2-5	TRBD2	TGTGCCAGCTCACCGACTAGCGGGGAAGAGACCCAGTACTTC	CASSPTSGEETQYF
TRBV2	TRBJ2-3	TRBD2	TGTGCCAGCAGTGTGTACGCGGGAGGAACTAGCACGCAGTATTTT	CASSVYAGGTSTQYF
TRBV6-5	TRBJ2-1	.	TGTGCCAGCAGTCGAGGGGAGCAGTTCTTC	CASSRGEQFF
TRBV12-3/TRBV12-4	TRBJ2-1	.	TGTGCCAGCAGTGGAGGGTCCTACAATGAGCAGTTCTTC	CASSGGSYNEQFF
TRBV27	TRBJ2-7	TRBD1	TGTGCCAGCAAGACAGGGGCCGAGCAGTACTTC	CASKTGAEQYF
TRBV7-9	TRBJ1-4	.	TGTGCCAGCAGCGATACACAGGGTCCTAATGAAAAACTGTTTTTT	CASSDTQGPNEKLFF
TRBV10-3	TRBJ2-3	.	TGTGCCATCAGTGAATATGATACGCAGTATTTT	CAISEYDTQYF
TRBV28	TRBJ1-3	.	TGTGCCAGCAGTTTAGTAACATTTGGAAACACCATATATTTT	CASSLVTFGNTIYF
TRBV11-2	TRBJ1-2	.	TGTGCCAGCAGCAGCGTTGTTGACTATGGCTACACCTTC	CASSSVVDYGYTF
TRBV2	TRBJ1-4	.	TGTGCCAGCAGGGGACAAGTAAAACTGTTTTTT	CASRGQVKLFF
TRBV3-1/TRBV3-2	TRBJ2-5	.	TGTGCCAGCATGGCGGGGGCCCAAGAGACCCAGTACTTC	CASMAGAQETQYF